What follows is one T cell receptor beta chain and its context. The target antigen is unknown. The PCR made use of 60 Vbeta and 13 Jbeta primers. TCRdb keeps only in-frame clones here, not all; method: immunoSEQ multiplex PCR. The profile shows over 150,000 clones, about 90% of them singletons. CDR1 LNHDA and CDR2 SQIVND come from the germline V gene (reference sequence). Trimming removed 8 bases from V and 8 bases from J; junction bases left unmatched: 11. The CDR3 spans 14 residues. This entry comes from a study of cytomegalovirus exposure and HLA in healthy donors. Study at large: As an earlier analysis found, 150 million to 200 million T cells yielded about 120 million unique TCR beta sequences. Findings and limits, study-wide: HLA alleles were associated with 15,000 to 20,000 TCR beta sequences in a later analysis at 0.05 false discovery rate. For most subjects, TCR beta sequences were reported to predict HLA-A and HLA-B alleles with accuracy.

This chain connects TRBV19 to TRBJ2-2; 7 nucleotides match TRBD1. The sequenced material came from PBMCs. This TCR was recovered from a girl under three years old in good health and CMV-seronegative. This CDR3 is CASARDSLTGELFF. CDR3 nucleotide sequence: TGTGCCAGTGCCCGGGACAGTTTGACTGGGGAGCTGTTTTTT.